This passage covers 21 T cell receptor beta chains from one sample sequenced in a study of T cell responses to AZD1222 COVID-19 vaccine. Produced via immunoSEQ multiplex PCR; TCRdb's table is partial and in-frame only. The table includes 150,000 or so clones, 75% to 90% detected once. This specimen consisted of peripheral blood, obtained 28 days after the second AZD1222 dose. These receptors were obtained from an adult who received the AZD1222 COVID-19 vaccine.

This clone came up once. The chain is built from TRBV5-1 and TRBJ2-3, with 8 bases matching TRBD1. CDR3 size: 14 residues. V shed 4 bases and J 5 bases; nucleotides not matched to a gene: 6. CDR1 is SGHRS and CDR2 is YFSETQ in the germline V gene. The CDR3 DNA reads TGCGCCAGCAGCCCCGGACAGGGAGTAGATACGCAGTATTTT. Protein sequence: CASSPGQGVDTQYF. Full variable domain (rest looked up from reference TRBV5-1 and TRBJ2-3): KAGVTQTPRYLIKTRGQQVTLSCSPISGHRSVSWYQQTPGQGLQFLFEYFSETQRNKGNFPGRFSGRQFSNSRSEMNVSTLELGDSALYLCASSPGQGVDTQYFGPGTRLTVL.

V usage is TRBV5-4 and J usage is TRBJ1-2; no clear D gene. This CDR3 is built from 18 residues. V gave up 0 bases and J gave up 1 base, with 19 bases separating them. Per the germline V gene, CDR1 is SGHNT and CDR2 is YYREEE (reference sequence). Here the CDR3 reads CASSLVSGGRVLNYGYTF. CDR3 nucleotide sequence: TGTGCCAGCAGCTTGGTTAGTGGTGGCCGAGTTCTTAACTATGGCTACACCTTC.

As DNA, the CDR3 is TGTGCCAGCAGCTTGAATTTGGGCTTTGGGGCCCAGTACTTC. Translation gives CASSLNLGFGAQYF. The chain has TRBV5-6 and TRBJ2-5, with no clear D. CDR1 and CDR2 (germline): SGHDT, YYEEEE. This CDR3 has 14 amino acids. V lost 1 base to trimming and J lost 9 bases, with 16 bases between them. The full variable domain, rest sourced from reference TRBV5-6 and TRBJ2-5, is DAGVTQSPTHLIKTRGQQVTLRCSPKSGHDTVSWYQQALGQGPQFIFQYYEEEERQRGNFPDRFSGHQFPNYSSELNVNALLLGDSALYLCASSLNLGFGAQYFGPGTRLLVL.

V and J are TRBV7-6 and TRBJ2-3; 7 nucleotides agree with TRBD1. V was clipped by 5 bases and J by 8 bases; unmatched bases: 13. The germline V gene encodes CDR1 SGHVS and CDR2 FNYEAQ. CDR3 size: 15 residues. CDR3 sequence: CASSPGQPPTGTQYF. DNA of the CDR3: TGTGCCAGCAGCCCGGGACAGCCTCCCACGGGTACGCAGTATTTT.

The rearrangement joins TRBV7-9 to TRBJ2-3, with 9 bases fitting TRBD2. Germline CDR1 SEHNR, CDR2 FQNEAQ (reference sequence). Trimming took 5 bases from V and 3 from J; bases not matched to a gene: 12. The CDR3 sequence is 17 residues long. The CDR3 sequence: CASSLTIAGVETDTQYF. The CDR3 DNA follows: TGTGCCAGCAGCCTTACAATAGCGGGAGTGGAAACAGATACGCAGTATTTT.

The chain is built from TRBV19 and TRBJ1-5; D is uncertain. Germline CDR1 reads LNHDA; CDR2 reads SQIVND (reference sequence). The CDR3 has 16 residues. Deletions cut 2 bases from V and 7 bases from J, with 18 bases between. CDR3 in DNA: TGTGCCAGTAGTATAACCGGGCTCACTGGCGGGCAGCCCCAGCATTTT. It is translated as CASSITGLTGGQPQHF.

The CDR3 reads CSVIIRDGRNQPQHF. The CDR3 DNA sequence: TGCAGCGTTATAATCCGGGACGGCCGCAATCAGCCCCAGCATTTT. This chain joins TRBV29-1 and TRBJ1-5; D is possibly TRBD1 (5 bases). CDR3 length equals 15 residues. Trimming removed 5 bases at V and 2 bases at J, with 16 bases between. Germline assignment: CDR1 SQVTM and CDR2 ANQGSEA.

This rearrangement joins TRBV12-5 to TRBJ1-1; the D gene is possibly TRBD1 (6 bases). V lost 6 bases to trimming and J lost 0 bases, with 14 bases between them. CDR3 length: 15 amino acids. Germline V gene data show CDR1 as LGHNT and CDR2 as FRNRAP. The CDR3: CASGPPRGMNTEAFF. The CDR3 bases are TGTGCTAGTGGACCACCAAGGGGGATGAACACTGAAGCTTTCTTT.

J is TRBJ2-1 and V is TRBV11-2; 12 nucleotides line up with TRBD2. Germline CDR1 reads SGHAT; CDR2 reads FQNNGV. CDR3 length equals 17 residues. V was clipped by 1 base and J by 10 bases; unmatched bases: 11. The CDR3 region is CASSLVPASGRAGEQFF. CDR3 sequence (DNA): TGTGCCAGCAGCTTAGTGCCGGCTAGCGGGAGGGCCGGGGAGCAGTTCTTC.

The chain carries TRBV14 and TRBJ1-2; TRBD1 aligns across 7 bases. V trimming: 5 bases; J trimming: 5 bases; junction bases outside the gene matches: 5. The CDR3 is made up of 13 amino acids. Per germline, CDR1 SGHDN and CDR2 FVKESK. DNA for the CDR3: TGTGCCAGCAGCAGGGACAGACGGTATGGCTACACCTTC. It specifies CASSRDRRYGYTF. Variable domain in full (rest from reference TRBV14 and TRBJ1-2): EAGVTQFPSHSVIEKGQTVTLRCDPISGHDNLYWYRRVMGKEIKFLLHFVKESKQDESGMPNNRFLAERTGGTYSTLKVQPAELEDSGVYFCASSRDRRYGYTFGSGTRLTVV.

The chain has TRBV5-1 and TRBJ2-6; TRBD1 is a possible D gene (5 bases). Trimming took 2 bases from V and 4 from J, leaving 13 bases between them. The CDR3 loop spans 16 amino acids. Looked up from germline, CDR1 is SGHRS and CDR2 is YFSETQ. The CDR3 is CASSLQDEAGANVLTF. The CDR3 DNA reads TGCGCCAGCAGCTTACAGGACGAGGCCGGGGCCAACGTCCTGACTTTC.

The V and J genes are TRBV25-1 and TRBJ2-7, with D perhaps TRBD1 or TRBD2 (5 bases each). Germline lookup yields CDR1 MGHDK and CDR2 SYGVNS. V lost 2 bases to trimming and J lost 5 bases, with 16 bases between them. The CDR3 totals 15 residues. CDR3: CASSEVGAMGHEQYF. CDR3 coding DNA: TGTGCCAGCAGTGAAGTGGGAGCGATGGGACACGAGCAGTACTTC.

The CDR3 DNA is TGCGCCAGCAGCGATAGCGGAACCGGGGAGCTGTTTTTT. It specifies CASSDSGTGELFF. The V call is TRBV5-1, the J call TRBJ2-2; TRBD2 is a possible D gene (6 bases). The CDR3 runs to 13 residues. V was clipped by 4 bases and J by 5 bases, with 9 bases between them. Germline values: CDR1 SGHRS, CDR2 YFSETQ.

The chain employs TRBV7-2 and TRBJ2-1, with 8 bases fitting TRBD2. V trimming: 6 bases; J trimming: 4 bases; junction bases outside the gene matches: 8. Per germline, CDR1 SGHTA and CDR2 FQGNSA. The length of the CDR3 is 15 residues. As DNA, the CDR3 is TGTGCCAGCAGTTTGAGCGGGAGCTTATACAATGAGCAGTTCTTC. It encodes CASSLSGSLYNEQFF.

This sequence joins TRBV7-7 and TRBJ2-2; TRBD1 matches 9 bases. CDR1 and CDR2 (germline): SSHAT, FNYEAQ (reference sequence). The CDR3 loop spans 15 amino acids. V gave up 11 bases and J gave up 0 bases; unmatched junction bases: 7. CDR3 in DNA: TGTGCCCCCGGCCGGGACAGGGCGAACACCGGGGAGCTGTTTTTT. Its translation: CAPGRDRANTGELFF.

The V gene is TRBV7-2, the J gene TRBJ1-1, with D uncertain. This CDR3 is 13 amino acids long. Trimming cost V 8 bases and J 0 bases, with 10 bases left between them. Germline-derived CDR1 and CDR2 are SGHTA and FQGNSA. Here the CDR3 reads CASAPRMNTEAFF. The CDR3 DNA follows: TGTGCCAGCGCGCCCCGAATGAACACTGAAGCTTTCTTT. Full variable domain (outside the CDR3, taken from reference TRBV7-2 and TRBJ1-1): GAGVSQSPSNKVTEKGKDVELRCDPISGHTALYWYRQSLGQGLEFLIYFQGNSAPDKSGLPSDRFSAERTGGSVSTLTIQRTQQEDSAVYLCASAPRMNTEAFFGQGTRLTVV.

The rearrangement links TRBV28 to TRBJ1-2, with TRBD1 as a possible D gene (5 bases). Trimming shortened V by 1 base and J by 4 bases, and 10 bases separated the two germline ends. The germline CDR1 and CDR2 sequences are MDHEN and SYDVKM. The CDR3 is 14 amino acids. CDR3 loop: CASSLFERGYGYTF. The CDR3 nucleotides are TGTGCCAGCAGTTTATTTGAGAGGGGCTATGGCTACACCTTC.

The rearrangement uses TRBV28 and TRBJ2-7; TRBD2 aligns across 7 bases. The V gene's germline CDR1 is MDHEN and CDR2 SYDVKM. J lost 0 bases, V lost 5 bases, and 4 bases had no gene match. This CDR3 spans 14 amino acids. DNA for the CDR3: TGTGCCAGCAGTCGGGAGGCGAGCTCCTACGAGCAGTACTTC. Translated, it gives CASSREASSYEQYF.

This clone turned up a few times. The rearrangement links TRBV7-8 to TRBJ2-5; 7 nucleotides line up with TRBD2. The V and J ends lost 1 base and 4 bases, in that order; junction bases with no gene match: 6. The CDR3 loop spans 15 amino acids. Looked up from germline, CDR1 is SGHVS and CDR2 is FQNEAQ. CDR3 in DNA: TGTGCCAGCAGCTTAGGGGGAGGGCCGGGAGAGACCCAGTACTTC. Residues: CASSLGGGPGETQYF. Variable domain in full (rest from reference TRBV7-8 and TRBJ2-5): GAGVSQSPRYKVAKRGQDVALRCDPISGHVSLFWYQQALGQGPEFLTYFQNEAQLDKSGLPSDRFFAERPEGSVSTLKIQRTQQEDSAVYLCASSLGGGPGETQYFGPGTRLLVL.

This clone showed up just once. The chain uses TRBV29-1 and TRBJ1-1, with D possibly TRBD1 on 5 matching bases. The V end lost 2 bases, the J end lost 1 base, and 8 bases lay between the germline ends. CDR3 size: 13 residues. Germline V gives CDR1 SQVTM, CDR2 ANQGSEA. The CDR3 region has the DNA TGCAGCGTTGAAAGGACACCGAACACTGAAGCTTTCTTT. Translating it yields CSVERTPNTEAFF.

The chain has TRBV28 and TRBJ2-7; 8 bases line up with TRBD2. The germline V gene has CDR1 MDHEN and CDR2 SYDVKM. The trim removed 8 bases at V and 4 bases at J, leaving 10 bases unmatched. CDR3 size: 14 residues. The CDR3 coding sequence is TGTGCCAGCTCGCGAGCGGGAGTCTCTTACGAGCAGTACTTC. Its translation: CASSRAGVSYEQYF.